What follows is one TCR beta chain and its context. In the source study's methods: Amplification of reference gene primers was used by the study to estimate nucleated cell counts. The table came from immunoSEQ multiplex PCR; TCRdb's copy has only in-frame clones and leaves some out. The V and J calls and clone size are taken from that table; D and trimming were inferred from the DNA. The sample lists tens of thousands of clones, around four fifths occurring once. Germline V gives CDR1 SGHAT, CDR2 FQNNGV. The V end lost 8 bases, the J end lost 3 bases, and 15 bases lay between the germline ends. The length of the CDR3 is 14 residues. The sample is drawn from a study of blood T cell repertoires in COVID-19. About the research overall: Sample material is recorded as cDNA or gDNA derived from T cells, B-cell-depleted T cells, or PBMCs.

This clonotype was obtained from a woman aged 50 to 60 with active or convalescent COVID-19. Sequenced input: peripheral blood. The chain carries TRBV11-2 and TRBJ2-3, with D possibly being TRBD1 (5 bases). CDR3 DNA: TGTGCCAGCTGCGAGGCAGGGCAAACAGATACGCAGTATTTT. It translates to CASCEAGQTDTQYF.